This passage covers 7 T cell receptor beta chains from one sample sequenced in a study of cytomegalovirus exposure and HLA in healthy donors. Researchers ran the PCR with 60 Vbeta and 13 Jbeta primers. TCRdb keeps only in-frame clones here, not all; method: immunoSEQ multiplex PCR. Seen here are almost 90,000 clones, around 84% observed once, and the top ten hold about 7.2%. The source material was PBMCs. Receptors originate from a man between 35 and 55 years old in good health and CMV-seropositive.

V usage is TRBV27 and J usage is TRBJ1-2; unclear D gene. The V gene's germline CDR1 is MNHEY and CDR2 SMNVEV (reference sequence). The V end lost 3 bases, the J end lost 2 bases, and 10 bases lay between the germline ends. The length of the CDR3 is 14 residues. In DNA, the CDR3 is TGTGCCAGCAGTTTTTCTTTTACAAACTATGGCTACACCTTC. Protein: CASSFSFTNYGYTF.

The CDR3 DNA reads as TGCGCCAGCAGCTACAGGACAGCCGGGGAGCTGTTTTTT. Translation: CASSYRTAGELFF. This chain connects TRBV5-1 to TRBJ2-2; D is perhaps TRBD1 (6 bases). The CDR3 extends over 13 amino acids. V was cut by 3 bases and J by 6 bases, with 9 bases left in between. The germline V gene has CDR1 SGHRS and CDR2 YFSETQ.

The chain uses TRBV19 and TRBJ2-5; perhaps TRBD2 as D (5 bases). Germline assignment: CDR1 LNHDA and CDR2 SQIVND (reference sequence). This CDR3 is 13 amino acids long. V was clipped by 8 bases and J by 4 bases, with 14 bases between them. The CDR3 bases are TGTGCCAGTCAAAGGGCTAGCACAGAGACCCAGTACTTC. Translating gives CASQRASTETQYF.

The gene calls are TRBV15 and TRBJ1-2; D gene ambiguous. Germline-derived CDR1 and CDR2 are LNHNV and YYDKDF (reference sequence). CDR3 length: 13 residues. V was pared by 0 bases and J by 5 bases, with 7 bases between. CDR3 in DNA: TGTGCCACCAGCAGAGATCGAGGGTATGGCTACACCTTC. This sequence encodes CATSRDRGYGYTF.

V usage is TRBV6-1 and J usage is TRBJ2-7, with D perhaps matching TRBD2 (5 bases). Trimming took 4 bases from V and 3 from J, leaving 10 bases between them. Germline CDR1 and CDR2: MNHNS and SASEGT. The CDR3 loop spans 13 amino acids. Here the CDR3 reads CASSGSGVYEQYF. The CDR3 bases are TGTGCCAGCAGTGGGTCCGGGGTCTACGAGCAGTACTTC.

This chain uses TRBV29-1 with TRBJ1-1, with D perhaps TRBD1 (5 bases). Trimming removed 7 bases at V and 0 bases at J, with 9 bases between. Germline CDR1 is SQVTM and CDR2 is ANQGSEA. The CDR3 is made up of 12 amino acids. Here the CDR3 reads CSALTVNTEAFF. The CDR3, as DNA: TGCAGCGCCTTGACAGTGAACACTGAAGCTTTCTTT.

The CDR3, as DNA: TGTGCCAGCAGCCAACACGGGGGGAATCGGGGTTCACCCCTCCACTTT. This gives the protein CASSQHGGNRGSPLHF. This chain joins TRBV11-3 and TRBJ1-6; a possible D gene is TRBD1 (5 bases). V was pared by 5 bases and J by 9 bases, with 20 bases between. The germline V gene encodes CDR1 SGHNT and CDR2 YENEEA. The CDR3 totals 16 residues.